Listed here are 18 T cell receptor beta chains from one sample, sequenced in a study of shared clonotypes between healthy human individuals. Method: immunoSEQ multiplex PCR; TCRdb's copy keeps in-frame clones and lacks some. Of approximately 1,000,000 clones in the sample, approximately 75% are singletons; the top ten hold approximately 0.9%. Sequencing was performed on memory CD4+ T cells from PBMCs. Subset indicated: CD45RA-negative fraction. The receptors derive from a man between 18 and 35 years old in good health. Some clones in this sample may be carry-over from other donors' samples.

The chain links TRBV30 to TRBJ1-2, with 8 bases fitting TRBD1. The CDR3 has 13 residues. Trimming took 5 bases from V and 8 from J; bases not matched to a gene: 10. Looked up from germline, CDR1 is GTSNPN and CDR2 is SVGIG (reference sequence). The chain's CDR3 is CAWDRGRVLGYTF. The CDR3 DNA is TGTGCCTGGGACAGGGGAAGAGTGTTGGGCTACACCTTC. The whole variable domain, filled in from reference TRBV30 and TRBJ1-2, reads SQTIHQWPATLVQPVGSPLSLECTVEGTSNPNLYWYRQAAGRGLQLLFYSVGIGQISSEVPQNLSASRPQDRQFILSSKKLLLSDSGFYLCAWDRGRVLGYTFGSGTRLTVV.

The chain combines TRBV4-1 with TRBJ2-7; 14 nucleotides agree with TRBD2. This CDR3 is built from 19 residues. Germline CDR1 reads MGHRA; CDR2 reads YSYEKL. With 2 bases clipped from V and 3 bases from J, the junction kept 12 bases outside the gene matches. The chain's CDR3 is CASSQLGLAGALRGYEQYF. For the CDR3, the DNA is TGCGCCAGCAGCCAATTGGGACTAGCGGGAGCACTACGGGGCTACGAGCAGTACTTC.

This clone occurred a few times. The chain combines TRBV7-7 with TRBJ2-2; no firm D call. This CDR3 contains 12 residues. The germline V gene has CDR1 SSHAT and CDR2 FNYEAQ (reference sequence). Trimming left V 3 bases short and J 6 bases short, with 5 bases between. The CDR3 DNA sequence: TGTGCCAGCAGCTTCCGGGCCGGGGAGCTGTTTTTT. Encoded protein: CASSFRAGELFF.

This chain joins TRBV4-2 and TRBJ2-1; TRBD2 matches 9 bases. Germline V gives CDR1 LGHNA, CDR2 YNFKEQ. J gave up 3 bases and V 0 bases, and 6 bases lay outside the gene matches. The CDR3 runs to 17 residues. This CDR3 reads CASSQEGGRAIYNEQFF. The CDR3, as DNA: TGTGCCAGCAGCCAAGAGGGCGGGAGGGCCATCTACAATGAGCAGTTCTTC.

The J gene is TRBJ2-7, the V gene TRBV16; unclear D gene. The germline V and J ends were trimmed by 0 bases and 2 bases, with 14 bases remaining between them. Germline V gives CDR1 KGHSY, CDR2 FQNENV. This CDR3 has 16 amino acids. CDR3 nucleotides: TGTGCCAGCAGCCAATCGTCCCCCCGCTCCACCTACGAGCAGTACTTC. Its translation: CASSQSSPRSTYEQYF.

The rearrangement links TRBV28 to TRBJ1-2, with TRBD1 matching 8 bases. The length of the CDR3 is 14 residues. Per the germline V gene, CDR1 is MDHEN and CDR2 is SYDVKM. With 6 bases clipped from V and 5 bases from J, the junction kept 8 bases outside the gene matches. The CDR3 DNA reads TGTGCCAGCAGCGTAGGACAGGGTATTTATGGCTACACCTTC. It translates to CASSVGQGIYGYTF.

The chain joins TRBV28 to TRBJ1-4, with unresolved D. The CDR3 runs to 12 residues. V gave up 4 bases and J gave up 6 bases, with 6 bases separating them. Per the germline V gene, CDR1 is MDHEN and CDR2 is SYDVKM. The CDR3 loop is CASSYGDEKLFF. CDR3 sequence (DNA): TGTGCCAGCAGTTACGGTGATGAAAAACTGTTTTTT. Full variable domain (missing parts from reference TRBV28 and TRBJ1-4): DVKVTQSSRYLVKRTGEKVFLECVQDMDHENMFWYRQDPGLGLRLIYFSYDVKMKEKGDIPEGYSVSREKKERFSLILESASTNQTSMYLCASSYGDEKLFFGSGTQLSVL.

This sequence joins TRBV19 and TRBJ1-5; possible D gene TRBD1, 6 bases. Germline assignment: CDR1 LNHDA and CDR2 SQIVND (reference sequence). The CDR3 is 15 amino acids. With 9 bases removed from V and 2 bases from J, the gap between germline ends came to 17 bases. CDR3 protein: CASLQGTGGNQPQHF. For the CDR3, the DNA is TGTGCCAGCCTACAGGGAACGGGGGGCAATCAGCCCCAGCATTTT.

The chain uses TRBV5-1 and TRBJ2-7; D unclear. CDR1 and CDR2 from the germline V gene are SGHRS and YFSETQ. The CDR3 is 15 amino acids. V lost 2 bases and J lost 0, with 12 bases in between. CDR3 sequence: CASSFGNGNSYEQYF. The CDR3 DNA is TGCGCCAGCAGCTTTGGTAACGGAAACTCCTACGAGCAGTACTTC.

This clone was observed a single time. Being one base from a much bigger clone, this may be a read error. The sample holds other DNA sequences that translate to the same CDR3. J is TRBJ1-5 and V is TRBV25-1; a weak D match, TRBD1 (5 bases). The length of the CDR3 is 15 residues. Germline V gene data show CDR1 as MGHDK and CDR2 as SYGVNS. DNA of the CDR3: TGCGCCAGCAGTGAATACGGGGGTGGCAATCAGCCCCAGCATTTT. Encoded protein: CASSEYGGGNQPQHF.

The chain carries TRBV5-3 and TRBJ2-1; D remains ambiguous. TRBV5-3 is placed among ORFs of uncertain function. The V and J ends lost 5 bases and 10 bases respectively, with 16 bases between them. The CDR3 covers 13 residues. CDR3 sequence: CARRPLSMGEQFF. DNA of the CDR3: TGTGCCAGAAGGCCGCTGTCGATGGGAGAGCAGTTCTTC.

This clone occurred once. The DNA of the CDR3 is TGTGCCATCACCTCACGGGGGACAGGGGGAATGAACACTGAAGCTTTCTTT. It encodes CAITSRGTGGMNTEAFF. This sequence joins TRBV10-3 and TRBJ1-1; 11 bases align to TRBD1. V was clipped by 7 bases and J by 0 bases; unmatched bases: 10. This CDR3 is built from 17 residues. CDR1 ENHRY and CDR2 SYGVKD come from the germline V gene.

Here the CDR3 DNA reads TGTGCCAGCAGTTTAGGTGCTGTAGCCAAAAACATTCAGTACTTC. Translation: CASSLGAVAKNIQYF. The V and J genes are TRBV6-5 and TRBJ2-4; no reliable D call. V was cut by 4 bases and J by 0 bases, with 10 bases left in between. The CDR3 runs 15 residues. From germline, CDR1 is MNHEY and CDR2 SVGAGI.

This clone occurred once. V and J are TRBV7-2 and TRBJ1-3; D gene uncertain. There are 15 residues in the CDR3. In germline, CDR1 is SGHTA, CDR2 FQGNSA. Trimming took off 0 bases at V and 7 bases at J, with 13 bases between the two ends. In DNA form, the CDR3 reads TGTGCCAGCAGCTTAGCACCGGGATCTTTTAACACCATATATTTT. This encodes CASSLAPGSFNTIYF.

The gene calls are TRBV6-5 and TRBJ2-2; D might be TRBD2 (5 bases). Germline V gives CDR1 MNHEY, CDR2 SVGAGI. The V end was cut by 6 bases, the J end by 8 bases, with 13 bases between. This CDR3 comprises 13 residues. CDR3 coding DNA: TGTGCCAGCAGAGCGGCGGAAGGAGGGGAGCTGTTTTTT. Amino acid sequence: CASRAAEGGELFF.

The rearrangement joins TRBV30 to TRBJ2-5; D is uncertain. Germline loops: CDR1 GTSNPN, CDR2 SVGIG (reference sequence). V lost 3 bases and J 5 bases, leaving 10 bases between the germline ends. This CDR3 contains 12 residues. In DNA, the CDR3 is TGTGCCTGGAGCCCCAGGTTGGAGACCCAGTACTTC. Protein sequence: CAWSPRLETQYF.

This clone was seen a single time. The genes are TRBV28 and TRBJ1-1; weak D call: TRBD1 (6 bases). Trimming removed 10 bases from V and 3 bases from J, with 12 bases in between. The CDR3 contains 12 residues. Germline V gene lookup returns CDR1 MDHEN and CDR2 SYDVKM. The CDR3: CATRQVDTEAFF. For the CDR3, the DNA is TGTGCCACCCGACAGGTTGACACTGAAGCTTTCTTT.

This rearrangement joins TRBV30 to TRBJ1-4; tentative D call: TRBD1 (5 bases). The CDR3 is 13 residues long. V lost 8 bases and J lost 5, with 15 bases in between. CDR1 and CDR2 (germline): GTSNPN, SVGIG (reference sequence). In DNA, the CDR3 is TGTGCCGCTATTGGGACGGGGAATGAAAAACTGTTTTTT. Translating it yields CAAIGTGNEKLFF.